This entry is about one TCR beta chain. These data belong to a study of human T cells and chemical hapten exposure. Stated time point: patch test 2, 6 weeks after DPC sensitization. Treatment: therapeutic diphenylcyclopropenone sensitization with weekly scalp DPC. One entry per CDR3 protein, called by TCRdb with MiXCR from the RACE reads. The data contain about 82,000 distinct CDR3 sequences, about 6.3% of them singletons. The V and J ends lost 3 bases and 6 bases respectively, with 7 bases between them. The CDR3 loop spans 12 amino acids. Germline V gives CDR1 MNHNS, CDR2 SASEGT. The chain couples TRBV6-1 to TRBJ2-3; D unclear. This sequence originates from a woman in her thirties with alopecia areata. Some clones in this sample may be carry-over from other donors' samples. Sequencing was performed on whole blood, taken in connection with sensitization to the hapten diphenylcyclopropenone (DPC). CDR3 residues: CASSEQADTQYF. CDR3 sequence (DNA): TGTGCCAGCAGTGAGCAGGCGGATACGCAGTATTTT.